This T cell receptor beta chain was profiled in a study of T cell repertoires in cytomegalovirus infection (dated by TCRdb to between 2018 and 2021). About the full investigation: Donor HLA type was relevant to the analysis, as public TCR beta signatures indicated carriage of CMV infection together with the matching HLA type.

From its cysteine to its phenylalanine, the CDR3 spans 15 amino acids. Kept here is only the CDR3 DNA, which spans 45 bases and is read in frame from base 1. The germline V gene supplies CDR1 MDHEN and CDR2 SYDVKM. Trimming leaves V shorter by 7 bases and J shorter by 3 bases, with the junction holding 9 bases beyond the gene matches. TCRdb shows the sequencer as Illumina HiSeq 1500. Clones were called with MiXCR by TCRdb after fastp trimmed the public reads at Q25, and only in-frame beta chains were retained. Rows matching on CDR3 protein sequence are summarized as one entry with the most common DNA and genes. The sample table shows hundreds of thousands of distinct CDR3 sequences, and about a third are seen once. The top ten clones comprise roughly 15% of the sample. Details on this clonotype: Its antigen is still unknown. It has no much larger one-base neighbor in the sample; base qualities were not kept.

Broader findings and caveats from the paper: The ex vivo response was dominated by HLA-C-restricted CMV-specific TCR beta clonotypes, which also provided the single most frequent clonotype in two of eight donors. Carriers of CMV infection plus the relevant HLA type were discriminated by the cumulative frequency of public TCR beta family members in the study cohort and in an independent roughly 380-donor cohort.

Sequenced: PBMCs. The receptor chain draws on TRBV28 and TRBJ1-5, and TRBD1 matches 7 of the central bases. This TCR derives from a human donor in good health (CMV status not recorded). Some clones in this sample may be carry-over from other donors' samples. The bases read TGTGCCAGCACCAGGGGGGCGAAAGACAATCAGCCCCAGCATTTT. Translated, this gives CASTRGAKDNQPQHF.